This TCR beta chain was captured in a study of shared clonotypes between healthy human individuals (dated by TCRdb to about 2020). For the wider study: The cohort included a few men and a couple of women between 18 and 49 years of age. To increase sequencing depth and limit assay-specific biases, different laboratories used diverse techniques to prepare libraries and sequence TCR repertoires. Per donor, leukapheresis produced somewhere between about 0.94 and 9 billion PBMCs. The study deeply sequenced blood TCR repertoires of five healthy adults to estimate repertoire size and the extent of clonotype sharing between individuals. Per donor, three plates each were used for CD4 naive and CD4 memory, two for CD8 naive, and one for CD8 memory. Results the study describes overall, beyond this receptor: Sharing across several donors was observed for 5% to 6.5% of naive CD4, 3% to 3.5% of naive CD8, 2% to 2.5% of memory CD4, and roughly 0.4% of memory CD8 clonotypes. Naive subsets generally had larger estimated clonotype richness than memory subsets. Because the study included a small number of donors, the genetic and exposure-history diversity represented was limited. Compared with non-shared clonotypes, the clonotypes found in all four sorted-subset donors had higher generation probabilities. Sampling was limited to blood, and TCR repertoires in tissue likely differ from TCR repertoires in blood. Rarefaction of sorted-subset datasets indicated incomplete sequencing despite the large sequencing depth. Pairwise subsampling indicated that sequencing depth was expected to affect the degree of clonotype sharing among donors.

CD8 naive samples consisted of CD45RO-negative cells that were positively selected for CCR7, yielding a CD45RA+CCR7+ population without TemRA cells. Healthy HIV-negative adults with no recently reported acute infections or vaccinations were included as donors. All donors were Caucasian adults living in Nashville, Tennessee, USA. After blood collection by leukapheresis, PBMCs were isolated using Ficoll-Histopaque density gradient centrifugation and then cryopreserved in the vapor phase of liquid nitrogen. Analytical flow cytometry was used to check the purity and quantity of every magnetically sorted T cell population. Genomic DNA was isolated from every sorted fraction and measured by UV absorbance on a Nanodrop 2000c. Using the deep immunoSEQ assay, multiplex PCR amplified TCR CDR3 regions from genomic DNA. Extracted genomic DNA from each cell subset was distributed evenly across all wells of several immunoSEQ 96-well plates, and each plate was treated as a replicate. For sorted subsets, around 0.2 ug genomic DNA, equal to tens of thousands of T cell genomes, was loaded into each replicate PCR. Purified libraries were quantified with a Qubit 3.0 fluorometer, sized on a Bioanalyzer 2100, and re-quantified with the KAPA Library Quantification kit. Every immunoSEQ 96-well plate was sequenced on a separate single-read 150-cycle Illumina NextSeq 550 flow cell. In the original analysis: Because the immunoSEQ output included only junctional sequences and no quality scores, the filtering could not be the same as the filtering used for full-length reads. Sequences were annotated with PyIR, a Python wrapper for IgBLAST v1.9, using IMGT germline references to assign V/J genes and CDR3. Reads with weak V/J assignments (E-value above 1e-6), missing CDR3, stop codons, out-of-frame junctions, or ambiguous translated residues were removed. V3J clonotypes were defined as sequences sharing the same inferred V gene, J gene, and CDR3 amino acid sequence. Percentage overlap between repertoires was calculated by dividing the number of shared unique clonotypes by the size of the smaller repertoire. Three approaches were used to assess repertoire richness: RTK rarefaction, the Chao1 estimator, and Recon v2.1 estimates of unobserved clonotypes. Generation probabilities for all TCRbeta clonotypes obtained by the gDNA method from a handful of donors were computed using OLGA. The immuneACCESS repertoire file appears here via TCRdb, limited to in-frame rearrangements. These files lack a portion of the clones; in checked studies, under half of the deficit traces to unresolved V genes, and the cause of the others is not known. V and J calls and clone size come straight from that table; D and trimming were deduced from the DNA. The sample table contains more than 2 million clones; only one count was recorded for just under 95% of them. The top ten constitute about 1.7% of the sample.

From the germline V gene, CDR1 is MGHRA and CDR2 is YSYEKL. Measured from the cysteine to the phenylalanine, the CDR3 is 15 residues long. The only DNA kept is the CDR3, 45 bases in frame from the first base. The junction shows trimming of 2 bases on V and 0 bases on J, plus 9 bases between the germline ends. This clone was seen a single time. This clone's antigen is unknown. The record has no base qualities; no much larger clone is one base away. The chain links TRBV4-1 with TRBJ2-3; the D segment may tentatively be TRBD1 or TRBD2, each giving 5 matched bases. Sequencing was done on a sample of naive CD8+ T cells from PBMCs. The cell subset or site label for this specimen denotes: CD45RA+CCR7+. This TCR came from a man aged 18-30 years in good health. Some clones in this sample may be carry-over from other donors' samples. The CDR3 in this case is CASSQSWGSTDTQYF. The DNA reads as follows: TGCGCCAGCAGCCAATCGTGGGGGAGCACAGATACGCAGTATTTT.